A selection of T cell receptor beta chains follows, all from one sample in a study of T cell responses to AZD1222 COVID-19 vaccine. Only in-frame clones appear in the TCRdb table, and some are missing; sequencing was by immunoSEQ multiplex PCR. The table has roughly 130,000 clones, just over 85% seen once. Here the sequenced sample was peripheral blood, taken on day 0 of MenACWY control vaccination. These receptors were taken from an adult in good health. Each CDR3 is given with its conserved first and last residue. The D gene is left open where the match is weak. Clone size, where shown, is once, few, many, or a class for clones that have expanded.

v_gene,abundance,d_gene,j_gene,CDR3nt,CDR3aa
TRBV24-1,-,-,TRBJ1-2,TGTGCCACCAGTGATTCACGGGCGCTGAAAGGCTACACCTTC,CATSDSRALKGYTF
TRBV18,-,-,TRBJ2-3,TGTGCCAGCTCACCACAGGGACCCCTTCGGGATACGCAGTATTTT,CASSPQGPLRDTQYF
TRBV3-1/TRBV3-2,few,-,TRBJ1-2,TGTGCCAGCAGCCAAGATAACAGGGTCCATGGCTACACCTTC,CASSQDNRVHGYTF
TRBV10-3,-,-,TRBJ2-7,TGTGCCATCAGTGAGTCATTGCAGTCCTACGAGCAGTACTTC,CAISESLQSYEQYF
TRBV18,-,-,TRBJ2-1,TGTGCCAGCTCAGGACGGGGTGGATACAATGAGCAGTTCTTC,CASSGRGGYNEQFF
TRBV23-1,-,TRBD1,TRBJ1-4,TGCGCCAGCAGTCGAGGGACAGGGAGGGGGGAAAAACTGTTTTTT,CASSRGTGRGEKLFF
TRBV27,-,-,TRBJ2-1,TGTGCCAGCAGTTTAATCTCGGGGAAGAGCCACAATGAGCAGTTCTTC,CASSLISGKSHNEQFF
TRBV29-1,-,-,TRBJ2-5,TGCAGCGTTGGATCAAGCTTCCAGTACTTC,CSVGSSFQYF
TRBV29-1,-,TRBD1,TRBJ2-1,TGCAGCGTTGAGGGACAGGGTTCCTACAATGAGCAGTTCTTC,CSVEGQGSYNEQFF
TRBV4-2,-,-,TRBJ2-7,TGTGCCAGCAGCCAAGCCTACGAGCAGTACTTC,CASSQAYEQYF
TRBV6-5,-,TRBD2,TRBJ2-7,TGTGCCAGCAGTTGGAGCGGGAGGGAGCAGTACTTC,CASSWSGREQYF
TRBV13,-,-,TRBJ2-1,TGTGCCAGCAGCTCCAACCCAGGACGCAGCTCCTACAATGAGCAGTTCTTC,CASSSNPGRSSYNEQFF
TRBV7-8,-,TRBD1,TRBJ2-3,TGTGCCAGCAGCTTAGCCTCACAGGGGAGCACAGATACGCAGTATTTT,CASSLASQGSTDTQYF
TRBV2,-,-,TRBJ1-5,TGTGCCAGCAGAAAACAGGGTCTCAGCAATCAGCCCCAGCATTTT,CASRKQGLSNQPQHF
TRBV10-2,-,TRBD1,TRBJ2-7,TGCGCCAGTACTCCGGGACAGGGTTTTTACGAGCAGTACTTC,CASTPGQGFYEQYF
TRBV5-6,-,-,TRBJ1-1,TGTGCTATGCGATCAGGGTGGGATACTGAAGCTTTCTTT,CAMRSGWDTEAFF
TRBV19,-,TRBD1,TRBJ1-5,TGTGCCAGTAGTATAGACGGACAGGGTAATCAGCCCCAGCATTTT,CASSIDGQGNQPQHF
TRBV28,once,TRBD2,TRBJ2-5,TGTGCCACCCGGGGGGGGTTTGGAGAGACCCAGTACTTC,CATRGGFGETQYF
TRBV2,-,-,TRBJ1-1,TGTGCCAGCACCCTGGGTCATAACACTGAAGCTTTCTTT,CASTLGHNTEAFF
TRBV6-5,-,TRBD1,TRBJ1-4,TGTGCCAGCAGCCTCCGGGACAGTAATGAAAAACTGTTTTTT,CASSLRDSNEKLFF
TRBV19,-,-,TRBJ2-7,TGTGCCAGTAAGTTAGGGATTAACACCTACGAGCAGTACTTC,CASKLGINTYEQYF
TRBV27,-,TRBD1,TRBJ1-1,TGTGCCAGCAGGCGAACAGGGGCGCAAAAAGCTTTCTTT,CASRRTGAQKAFF
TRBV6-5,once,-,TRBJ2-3,TGTGCCAGCAGTTCTACAGGGTTCACAGATACGCAGTATTTT,CASSSTGFTDTQYF
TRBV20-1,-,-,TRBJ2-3,TGCAGTGCTCATCACTCGTCGCAGTATTTT,CSAHHSSQYF
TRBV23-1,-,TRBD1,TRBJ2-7,TGCGCCAGCCCGGGACAGGCCTACGAGCAGTACTTC,CASPGQAYEQYF
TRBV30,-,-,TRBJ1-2,TGTGCCTGGAGGAAAAAGGACAGTAGTAACTATGGCTACACCTTC,CAWRKKDSSNYGYTF
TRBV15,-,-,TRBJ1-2,TGTGCCACCAGCAGAGATGGATCGGGGGGCTACACCTTC,CATSRDGSGGYTF
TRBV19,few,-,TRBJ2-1,TGTGCCAGTAGGAGTATAGGGGGTGCTGAGCAGTTCTTC,CASRSIGGAEQFF
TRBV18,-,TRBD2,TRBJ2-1,TGTGCCAGCTCACCGCTTTCTAGCGGGGTCCCCAATGAGCAGTTCTTC,CASSPLSSGVPNEQFF
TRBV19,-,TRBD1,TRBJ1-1,TGTGCCAGTAGCCTAGGGACAGTTTGGACTGAAGCTTTCTTT,CASSLGTVWTEAFF
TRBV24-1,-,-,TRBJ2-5,TGTGCCACCAGTGATACAGGGCTAGAGACCCAGTACTTC,CATSDTGLETQYF
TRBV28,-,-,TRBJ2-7,TGTGCCAGCAGTTTCTGGGGGCGGTCCGTCTACGAGCAGTACTTC,CASSFWGRSVYEQYF
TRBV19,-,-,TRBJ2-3,TGTGCCAGCCATCTGGACGGGATATCACTCACAGATACGCAGTATTTT,CASHLDGISLTDTQYF
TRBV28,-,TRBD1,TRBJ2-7,TGTGCCAGCAGTCCGGAGACAGGGAGCTCCTACGAGCAGTACTTC,CASSPETGSSYEQYF
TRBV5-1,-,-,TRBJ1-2,TGCGCCAGCAGCACTCCCCAGAACTATGGCTACACCTTC,CASSTPQNYGYTF
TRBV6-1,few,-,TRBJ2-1,TGTGCCAGCAGTGAAGCGCTGGACCCCGGGGAGCAGTTCTTC,CASSEALDPGEQFF
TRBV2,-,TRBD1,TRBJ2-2,TGTGCCAGCCGAACTACGAGACAGGGGAACACCGGGGAGCTGTTTTTT,CASRTTRQGNTGELFF
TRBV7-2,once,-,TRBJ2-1,TGTGCCAGCAGTGAGGGGTGGGGGACCACCATTGATGAGCAGTTCTTC,CASSEGWGTTIDEQFF
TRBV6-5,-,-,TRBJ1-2,TGTGCCAGCACCCAAGGTTGGGAGAGCTATGGCTACACCTTC,CASTQGWESYGYTF
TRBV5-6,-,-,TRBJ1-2,TGTGCCAGCAGCTTCGGACACAATGGCTACACCTTC,CASSFGHNGYTF
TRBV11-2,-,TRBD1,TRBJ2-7,TGTGCCAGCAGCCCCAGGACAGGGTCCGAGCAGTACTTC,CASSPRTGSEQYF
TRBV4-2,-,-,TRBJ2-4,TGTGCCAGCAGCCTGGGAGGCAAAAACATTCAGTACTTC,CASSLGGKNIQYF
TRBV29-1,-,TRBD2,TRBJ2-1,TGCAGCGTTACACTAGCGGGAGGGCCGCGAATAAACCTCAATGAGCAGTTCTTC,CSVTLAGGPRINLNEQFF
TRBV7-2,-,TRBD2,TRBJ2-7,TGTGCCAGCAGCTTCCTTGCAGGGGGAAGCGGGGGGGTCCACGAGCAGTACTTC,CASSFLAGGSGGVHEQYF
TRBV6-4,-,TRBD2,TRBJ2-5,TGTGCCAGCAGTGACTCGGCGGGAGGGCCCTCGGAGACCCAGTACTTC,CASSDSAGGPSETQYF
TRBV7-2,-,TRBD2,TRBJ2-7,TGTGCCAGCAGCTTAGAGGCCTTAGCGGGGGCAGCCTACGAGCAGTACTTC,CASSLEALAGAAYEQYF
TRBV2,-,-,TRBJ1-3,TGTGCCAGCAGGGCGGACATAACCGGAAACACCATATATTTT,CASRADITGNTIYF
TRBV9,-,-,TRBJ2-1,TGTGCCAGCAGCGTAGCTTGGGGCAATGAGCAGTTCTTC,CASSVAWGNEQFF
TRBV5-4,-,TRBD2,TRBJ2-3,TGTGCCAGCAGACTCACTAGCGGGGCAAGCACAGATACGCAGTATTTT,CASRLTSGASTDTQYF
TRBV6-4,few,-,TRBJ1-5,TGTGCCAGCAAATTACAGCGACACAATCAGCCCCAGCATTTT,CASKLQRHNQPQHF
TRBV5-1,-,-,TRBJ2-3,TGCGCCAGCAGTCGCGACACAGATACGCAGTATTTT,CASSRDTDTQYF
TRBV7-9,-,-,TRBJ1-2,TGTGCCAGCAGCTCCCTGTACTATGGCTACACCTTC,CASSSLYYGYTF
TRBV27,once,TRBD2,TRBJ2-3,TGTGCCAGCAGTTTACTACGACTAGCGGGGCTTACAGATACGCAGTATTTT,CASSLLRLAGLTDTQYF
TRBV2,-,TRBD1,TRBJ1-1,TGTGCCAGCAGCAAGACAGGGGACACTGAAGCTTTCTTT,CASSKTGDTEAFF
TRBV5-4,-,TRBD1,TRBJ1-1,TGTGCCAGCAGCGCGTACAGGGGGACGAACACTGAAGCTTTCTTT,CASSAYRGTNTEAFF
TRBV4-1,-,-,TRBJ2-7,TGCGCCAGCAGCCACCGGACATGGGGGACCTACGAGCAGTACTTC,CASSHRTWGTYEQYF
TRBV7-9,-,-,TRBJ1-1,TGTGCCAGCAGCATTCTCACGAACACTGAAGCTTTCTTT,CASSILTNTEAFF
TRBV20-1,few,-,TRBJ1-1,TGCAGTGCTCTCCGACAGCAAGAAGCTTTCTTT,CSALRQQEAFF
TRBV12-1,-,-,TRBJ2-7,TGTGCCAGCAGAGTAACTAGTATCCTCCGAGAGAACTACGAGCAGTACTTC,CASRVTSILRENYEQYF